This TCR beta chain came from a study of CD8 T cells in ankylosing spondylitis. Findings and limits, study-wide: As reported, disease-linked clones showed significant enrichment in matched ankylosing spondylitis synovial fluid. Several of the motif variants were reported before in synovial fluid and blood from reactive arthritis. A TCR beta motif of 7 to 9 highly homologous variants seemed to mark ankylosing spondylitis blood. Researchers report that disease-linked clones proved CD8+ and relatively rare in peripheral blood.

Researchers built TCR beta libraries using quantitative 5'-RACE with molecular barcodes. One entry per CDR3 protein results from TCRdb running MiXCR on the 5' RACE reads. The data show 350,000 or so distinct CDR3 sequences, approximately 8% seen once. This clonotype was seen a few times. Its antigen is unknown. V shed 7 bases and J 7 bases; nucleotides not matched to a gene: 6. Germline-derived CDR1 and CDR2 are MDHEN and SYDVKM. The CDR3 is 14 amino acids. Sequencing was performed on blood, either unsorted or a sorted T cell fraction (not recorded which). The genes are TRBV28 and TRBJ2-1; 11 positions match TRBD2. The receptor was isolated from a male donor with ankylosing spondylitis. The CDR3 protein is CASTIAGGGNEQFF. The CDR3 DNA reads TGTGCCAGCACCATAGCGGGAGGGGGTAATGAGCAGTTCTTC.